What follows are 26 T cell receptor beta chains derived from one specimen sequenced in a study of blood T cell repertoires in COVID-19. The protocol was immunoSEQ multiplex PCR, while the TCRdb copy is restricted to in-frame clones and leaves out a portion. The table includes under 150,000 clones, roughly 80% detected once. Specimen: PBMCs or T cells enriched from blood (not recorded which). The receptor set was obtained from a man aged 30 to 39 who had recovered from COVID-19.

This sequence joins TRBV2 and TRBJ2-1; D may be TRBD2 (6 bases). The CDR3 consists of 19 residues. V lost 0 bases and J 0 bases, leaving 18 bases between the germline ends. Germline V gene lookup returns CDR1 SNHLY and CDR2 FYNNEI. The CDR3 nucleotides read TGTGCCAGCAGTGAAGCGCCCAGGCCGGGGACTCGCTCCTACAATGAGCAGTTCTTC. This codes for CASSEAPRPGTRSYNEQFF.

This clone turned up a few times. The rearrangement links TRBV19 to TRBJ1-1, with D unresolved. The CDR3 consists of 14 residues. Germline values: CDR1 LNHDA, CDR2 SQIVND (reference sequence). The germline V and J ends were trimmed by 6 bases and 1 base, with 12 bases remaining between them. The CDR3 here is CASSEGYENTEAFF. CDR3 bases: TGTGCCAGTAGCGAGGGTTATGAGAACACTGAAGCTTTCTTT.

Written as DNA, the CDR3 is TGTGCCAGCAGCTTTAATCAGGGCAATGTAGAGCAGTTCTTC. Its protein product is CASSFNQGNVEQFF. J is TRBJ2-1 and V is TRBV11-2; weak D call: TRBD1 (5 bases). The V end was cut by 3 bases, the J end by 10 bases, with 16 bases between. CDR3 length equals 14 residues. Germline V gene lookup returns CDR1 SGHAT and CDR2 FQNNGV.

The chain carries TRBV5-8 and TRBJ2-3; 11 bases line up with TRBD2. In germline, CDR1 is SGHTS, CDR2 YDEGEE. Trimming took 0 bases from V and 0 from J; bases not matched to a gene: 3. This CDR3 contains 17 residues. CDR3 DNA sequence: TGTGCCAGCAGCTTGGGACTAGCGGGGACTAGCACAGATACGCAGTATTTT. It codes for CASSLGLAGTSTDTQYF. Based on the CDR3 plus reference TRBV5-8 and TRBJ2-3, the full variable domain is EAGVTQSPTHLIKTRGQQATLRCSPISGHTSVYWYQQALGLGLQFLLWYDEGEERNRGNFPPRFSGRQFPNYSSELNVNALELEDSALYLCASSLGLAGTSTDTQYFGPGTRLTVL.

The chain is built from TRBV18 and TRBJ1-1, with unresolved D. Germline values: CDR1 KGHSH, CDR2 LQKENI. V was pared by 6 bases and J by 5 bases, with 10 bases between. The CDR3 runs to 12 residues. The CDR3 nucleotides read TGTGCCAGCTCGGGAGTATGGACTGAAGCTTTCTTT. Translating gives CASSGVWTEAFF. Looking up the rest from reference TRBV18 and TRBJ1-1 gives the full variable domain: NAGVMQNPRHLVRRRGQEARLRCSPMKGHSHVYWYRQLPEEGLKFMVYLQKENIIDESGMPKERFSAEFPKEGPSILRIQQVVRGDSAAYFCASSGVWTEAFFGQGTRLTVV.

The chain links TRBV5-4 to TRBJ2-7; the match to TRBD2 covers 13 bases. The CDR3 spans 17 residues. With 1 base clipped from V and 4 bases from J, the junction kept 8 bases outside the gene matches. The germline CDR1 and CDR2 sequences are SGHNT and YYREEE (reference sequence). CDR3: CASSLWEPGLAGYEQYF. The CDR3 coding sequence is TGTGCCAGCAGCTTGTGGGAACCGGGACTAGCGGGATACGAGCAGTACTTC.

This chain joins TRBV29-1 and TRBJ1-4; D unclear. The CDR3 length is 12 residues. Trimming left V 7 bases short and J 8 bases short, with 14 bases between. Germline V CDR1 and CDR2: SQVTM, ANQGSEA. The CDR3: CSAGGVGEKLFF. The CDR3 region has the DNA TGCAGCGCCGGAGGAGTGGGGGAAAAACTGTTTTTT. Together with reference TRBV29-1 and TRBJ1-4, the CDR3 gives the full variable domain: SAVISQKPSRDICQRGTSLTIQCQVDSQVTMMFWYRQQPGQSLTLIATANQGSEATYESGFVIDKFPISRPNLTFSTLTVSNMSPEDSSIYLCSAGGVGEKLFFGSGTQLSVL.

The rearrangement joins TRBV19 to TRBJ1-2, with 11 bases identical to TRBD1. This CDR3 spans 14 amino acids. Looked up from germline, CDR1 is LNHDA and CDR2 is SQIVND (reference sequence). The V gene end was trimmed by 9 bases and the J gene end by 3 bases; junction bases not matched to a gene: 6. CDR3 coding DNA: TGTGCCAGCAGGGACAGGGGGATTTACTATGGCTACACCTTC. Translating gives CASRDRGIYYGYTF.

The chain couples TRBV4-2 to TRBJ1-6, with D tentatively TRBD1 (6 bases). V was trimmed by 1 base and J by 9 bases, leaving 19 bases between them. The germline V gene encodes CDR1 LGHNA and CDR2 YNFKEQ. The CDR3 has 17 residues. The CDR3 region has the DNA TGTGCCAGCAGCCAAGGACAGGCAAACCCCAAGGGTTCACCCCTCCACTTT. Translated: CASSQGQANPKGSPLHF.

J is TRBJ2-2 and V is TRBV27, with D possibly matching TRBD1 (6 bases). With 5 bases removed from V and 1 base from J, the gap between germline ends came to 8 bases. The CDR3 consists of 14 residues. Looked up from germline, CDR1 is MNHEY and CDR2 is SMNVEV (reference sequence). Here the CDR3 reads CASSGDMNTGELFF. The DNA for the CDR3 is TGTGCCAGCAGTGGGGACATGAACACCGGGGAGCTGTTTTTT.

The V and J genes are TRBV5-4 and TRBJ2-2, with 10 bases that match TRBD1. The V gene's germline CDR1 is SGHNT and CDR2 YYREEE (reference sequence). V was pared by 6 bases and J by 7 bases, with 9 bases of the junction left unmatched. The CDR3 is 15 residues long. The CDR3 DNA follows: TGTGCCAGCAAACCTGGGACAGGGGTTAGCGGGGAGCTGTTTTTT. Residues: CASKPGTGVSGELFF.

The rearrangement uses TRBV5-1 and TRBJ2-1; D perhaps matches TRBD2 (5 bases). The length of the CDR3 is 14 residues. Germline CDR1 is SGHRS and CDR2 is YFSETQ. Deletions cut 1 base from V and 11 bases from J, with 16 bases between. The CDR3 is CASSLIGLAHQQFF. The CDR3 DNA is TGCGCCAGCAGCTTGATTGGACTGGCACATCAGCAGTTCTTC. Drawing the rest from reference TRBV5-1 and TRBJ2-1, the complete variable domain is KAGVTQTPRYLIKTRGQQVTLSCSPISGHRSVSWYQQTPGQGLQFLFEYFSETQRNKGNFPGRFSGRQFSNSRSEMNVSTLELGDSALYLCASSLIGLAHQQFFGPGTRLTVL.

The V gene is TRBV29-1, the J gene TRBJ1-1, with a weak D call TRBD1 (6 bases). The germline V gene encodes CDR1 SQVTM and CDR2 ANQGSEA. Between the trimmed V and J ends, which lost 4 bases and 3 bases, there was a span of 21 bases. This CDR3 contains 16 residues. The CDR3 sequence: CSVVRGDTRTDTEAFF. For the CDR3, the DNA is TGCAGCGTTGTTAGAGGGGACACCCGAACCGACACTGAAGCTTTCTTT. The variable domain in full, completed from reference TRBV29-1 and TRBJ1-1, reads SAVISQKPSRDICQRGTSLTIQCQVDSQVTMMFWYRQQPGQSLTLIATANQGSEATYESGFVIDKFPISRPNLTFSTLTVSNMSPEDSSIYLCSVVRGDTRTDTEAFFGQGTRLTVV.

V usage is TRBV7-9 and J usage is TRBJ1-2, with 8 nucleotides matching TRBD1. Per the germline V gene, CDR1 is SEHNR and CDR2 is FQNEAQ (reference sequence). The CDR3 spans 16 residues. V lost 2 bases and J lost 5; bases outside the gene matches: 10. Here the CDR3 DNA reads TGTGCCAGCAGCTTAAGGCAGGGGGCGGCTTGGTATGGCTACACCTTC. This encodes CASSLRQGAAWYGYTF.

The chain uses TRBV7-3 and TRBJ2-2; D remains ambiguous. V shed 5 bases and J shed 6 bases, with 10 bases lying between them. The CDR3 length is 13 residues. Germline CDR1 is SGHTA and CDR2 is FQGTGA. CDR3 DNA: TGTGCCAGCAGCCAACCCCCGGCCGGGGAGCTGTTTTTT. Amino acid sequence: CASSQPPAGELFF.

V gene TRBV2 combines with J gene TRBJ2-3; 11 nucleotides match TRBD2. The germline gives CDR1 SNHLY, CDR2 FYNNEI. V trimming: 6 bases; J trimming: 6 bases; junction bases outside the gene matches: 8. This CDR3 is 15 amino acids long. CDR3 in amino acids: CASSRTSGWYDTQYF. The CDR3 DNA is TGTGCCAGCAGCCGGACTAGCGGGTGGTACGATACGCAGTATTTT.

V gene TRBV6-5 combines with J gene TRBJ1-1; possibly TRBD1 for D (5 bases). Germline V gene data show CDR1 as MNHEY and CDR2 as SVGAGI. V was pared by 5 bases and J by 5 bases, with 12 bases between. The CDR3 loop spans 13 amino acids. CDR3 DNA sequence: TGTGCCAGCAGTCTACCGGGGGGGACTGAAGCTTTCTTT. Its translation: CASSLPGGTEAFF.

The J gene is TRBJ2-2, the V gene TRBV5-1; no clear D. Trimming cost V 2 bases and J 2 bases, with 13 bases left between them. The length of the CDR3 is 16 residues. Germline CDR1 SGHRS, CDR2 YFSETQ. CDR3 in DNA: TGCGCCAGCAGCTTACGTGGTAGCTCTAACACCGGGGAGCTGTTTTTT. Translation: CASSLRGSSNTGELFF.

CDR3: CASSEAGRVQPQHF. The CDR3 DNA reads as TGTGCCAGCAGTGAAGCGGGGAGGGTACAGCCCCAGCATTTT. V is TRBV2 and J is TRBJ1-5; D is ambiguous. The CDR3 totals 14 residues. V was shortened by 0 bases and J by 7 bases, with 10 bases between the two germline ends. Germline values: CDR1 SNHLY, CDR2 FYNNEI.

Worth noting for this clone: Other DNA sequences within the sample encode an identical CDR3. This chain connects TRBV6-5 to TRBJ2-5; D is undetermined. Germline values: CDR1 MNHEY, CDR2 SVGAGI. V was shortened by 6 bases and J by 4 bases, with 9 bases between the two germline ends. CDR3 length: 12 amino acids. The DNA for the CDR3 is TGTGCCAGCAGCTCCCCTAGAGAGACCCAGTACTTC. This codes for CASSSPRETQYF.

This clone was observed a few times. The chain links TRBV5-1 to TRBJ1-6; possible D gene TRBD1, 5 bases. Deletions cut 6 bases from V and 0 bases from J, with 16 bases between. The CDR3 is made up of 17 amino acids. Germline CDR1 SGHRS, CDR2 YFSETQ. The CDR3 loop reads CASTKGLMSSYNSPLHF. The CDR3 nucleotides read TGCGCCAGCACGAAGGGACTCATGAGCTCCTATAATTCACCCCTCCACTTT.

J is TRBJ2-7 and V is TRBV7-2; D possibly corresponds to TRBD1 (6 bases). Germline CDR1 is SGHTA and CDR2 is FQGNSA. This CDR3 has 14 residues. V dropped 1 base and J dropped 6 bases, with 13 bases sitting between them. Here the CDR3 reads CASSLDTGKPEQYF. CDR3 DNA: TGTGCCAGCAGCTTAGATACAGGGAAACCCGAGCAGTACTTC. The whole variable domain, remainder taken from reference TRBV7-2 and TRBJ2-7, is GAGVSQSPSNKVTEKGKDVELRCDPISGHTALYWYRQSLGQGLEFLIYFQGNSAPDKSGLPSDRFSAERTGGSVSTLTIQRTQQEDSAVYLCASSLDTGKPEQYFGPGTRLTVT.

The chain uses TRBV20-1 and TRBJ1-4; 7 nucleotides agree with TRBD1. CDR1 is DFQATT, CDR2 SNEGSKA, per germline (reference sequence). Trimming cost V 3 bases and J 8 bases; bases outside gene matches: 9. This CDR3 comprises 14 residues. The CDR3 loop reads CSASVDRVREKLFF. CDR3 DNA: TGCAGTGCTAGTGTTGACAGGGTAAGAGAAAAACTGTTTTTT.

The V call is TRBV19, the J call TRBJ1-5; 7 nucleotides match TRBD1. The CDR3 spans 15 residues. From germline, CDR1 is LNHDA and CDR2 SQIVND (reference sequence). Trimming cost V 5 bases and J 1 base; bases outside gene matches: 5. The CDR3 DNA sequence: TGTGCCAGTAGTTCCGCGACAGGGAGCAATCAGCCCCAGCATTTT. Its translation: CASSSATGSNQPQHF.

As DNA, the CDR3 is TGTGCCAGCAGTCGGGGAATACACAATGAGCAGTTCTTC. This gives the protein CASSRGIHNEQFF. This chain links TRBV2 with TRBJ2-1; a weak D match, TRBD2 (5 bases). Germline values: CDR1 SNHLY, CDR2 FYNNEI. V was clipped by 5 bases and J by 5 bases, with 10 bases between them. The CDR3 runs to 13 residues.

The V gene is TRBV3-1 (or the pseudogene TRBV3-2), the J gene TRBJ1-6; tentative D call: TRBD1 (5 bases). Trimming cost V 3 bases and J 3 bases, with 9 bases left between them. The CDR3 is 15 amino acids. Germline V CDR1 and CDR2: LGHDT, YNNKEL (reference sequence). CDR3 protein: CASSQDTNYNSPLHF. CDR3 nucleotide sequence: TGTGCCAGCAGCCAGGACACCAACTATAATTCACCCCTCCACTTT.